This T cell receptor beta chain emerged from a study of cytomegalovirus exposure and HLA in healthy donors. The donors were in the roughly 120-subject validation cohort; that cohort was separate from the approximately 670-subject first cohort. The method was immunoSEQ multiplex PCR; TCRdb's version includes in-frame clones alone and lacks a portion of them. Here the sample spans under 100,000 clones, roughly 96% being singletons. The CDR3 sequence is 12 residues long. Trimming removed 5 bases from V and 6 bases from J; junction bases left unmatched: 3. Germline V CDR1 and CDR2: MGHDK, SYGVNS. The V and J genes are TRBV25-1 and TRBJ1-2; 7 bases map to TRBD1. This clonotype originated in a man aged 18 to 30 in good health and CMV-seronegative. Source material: PBMCs. CDR3 coding DNA: TGTGCCAGCAGTACAGGGGTGGATGGCTACACCTTC. As protein: CASSTGVDGYTF.